The 13 T cell receptor beta chains below come from one sample, sequenced in a study of blood T cells in healthy people across ages. With a J-beta primer mix and a sample-barcoded 5' primer, a second PCR ran about 6 to 11 cycles. TCRdb used MiXCR to reprocess the 5' RACE reads, holding one entry per CDR3 protein. There are roughly 1,000,000 distinct CDR3 sequences in the sample; approximately 26% occur only once, and about 0.72% lies in the top ten. This sample also belongs to another study, concerning T cells of mothers and their children.

The sequencing sample was made of blood. These receptors all stem from a girl aged 2 to 9 in good health.

The chain has TRBV4-1 and TRBJ2-1; a possible D gene is TRBD2 (6 bases). Germline V gene sequence: CDR1 MGHRA, CDR2 YSYEKL. The CDR3 runs to 14 residues. V lost 2 bases, J lost 7 bases, and 12 bases lay in between. The CDR3 DNA reads as TGCGCCAGCAGCCAAACGGGAGTAACAAATGAGCAGTTCTTC. This encodes CASSQTGVTNEQFF.

The rearrangement links TRBV15 to TRBJ1-1, with TRBD1 matching over 7 bases. V was pared by 0 bases and J by 7 bases, with 8 bases of the junction left unmatched. The CDR3 has 15 residues. Germline CDR1 is LNHNV and CDR2 is YYDKDF (reference sequence). This CDR3 reads CATSRDFGRDSEAFF. The CDR3 DNA is TGTGCCACCAGCAGAGATTTCGGGCGGGACAGTGAAGCTTTCTTT.

The V gene is TRBV20-1, the J gene TRBJ2-7, with 7 bases matching TRBD2. Trimming cost V 0 bases and J 5 bases; bases outside gene matches: 4. The V gene's germline CDR1 is DFQATT and CDR2 SNEGSKA (reference sequence). The CDR3 has 13 residues. CDR3 DNA: TGCAGTGCTAGAGAGCAAGCGGGGAACGAGCAGTACTTC. It specifies CSAREQAGNEQYF.

This clonotype has only a few counts. The DNA of the CDR3 is TGTGCCAGCAGCTGGGGCGGCCCCCTGAATGAGCAGTTCTTC. Amino acid sequence: CASSWGGPLNEQFF. This chain joins TRBV7-9 and TRBJ2-1, with D possibly matching TRBD1 (5 bases). The CDR3 extends over 14 amino acids. In germline, CDR1 is SEHNR, CDR2 FQNEAQ (reference sequence). Between the trimmed V and J ends, which lost 4 bases and 7 bases, there was a span of 14 bases.

The CDR3 is CSVGEEAQYF. Here the CDR3 DNA reads TGCAGCGTGGGGGAGGAAGCCCAGTACTTC. V is TRBV29-1 and J is TRBJ2-5; D might be TRBD2 (6 bases). Germline V gene lookup returns CDR1 SQVTM and CDR2 ANQGSEA. The V gene lost 6 bases and the J gene lost 9 bases, with 11 bases spanning the gap. This CDR3 contains 10 residues.

This clonotype came up a few times. This rearrangement joins TRBV6-2 or TRBV6-3 to TRBJ1-2; no definite D call. Trimming took off 0 bases at V and 5 bases at J, with 13 bases between the two ends. The germline gives CDR1 MNHEY, CDR2 SVGEGT. The CDR3 is made up of 15 amino acids. The CDR3, as DNA: TGTGCCAGCAGTTACTCAGGGATCGTGGTTTATGGCTACACCTTC. Amino acids: CASSYSGIVVYGYTF.

V and J are TRBV12-5 and TRBJ1-5; D remains ambiguous. CDR3 length: 13 amino acids. Trimming cost V 5 bases and J 6 bases, with 11 bases left between them. The V gene's germline CDR1 is LGHNT and CDR2 FRNRAP. The CDR3 sequence is CASGPLVVQPQHF. The CDR3 DNA follows: TGTGCTAGTGGTCCCCTTGTGGTTCAGCCCCAGCATTTT.

The chain's CDR3 is CASNPTGYKPQHF. CDR3 bases: TGTGCCAGCAACCCAACAGGGTATAAGCCCCAGCATTTT. The chain combines TRBV6-6 with TRBJ1-5; weak D call: TRBD1 (6 bases). The CDR3 is 13 residues long. Trimming removed 7 bases from V and 8 bases from J, with 15 bases in between. CDR1 and CDR2 (germline): MNHNY, SVGAGI (reference sequence).

Only a few counts were recorded for this clonotype. The rearrangement joins TRBV7-2 to TRBJ2-3, with D maybe TRBD2 (6 bases). Trimming pared 1 base from V and 6 bases from J, leaving 20 bases between. Germline CDR1 is SGHTA and CDR2 is FQGNSA. This CDR3 has 17 amino acids. CDR3 region: CASSLDPRRGPWDTQYF. The DNA of the CDR3 is TGTGCCAGCAGCTTAGACCCCCGGCGGGGCCCATGGGATACGCAGTATTTT.

This clonotype was counted between two and nine times. The chain combines TRBV20-1 with TRBJ2-5; D uncertain. The end of the DNA aligns better with TRBJ2-7, so the J call may be wrong. This CDR3 contains 17 residues. CDR1 is DFQATT and CDR2 is SNEGSKA in the germline V gene (reference sequence). CDR3 region: CSANDPFLVGWYYEQYF. The CDR3 bases are TGCAGTGCGAATGACCCTTTTCTCGTTGGGTGGTACTACGAGCAGTACTTC.

This clonotype was picked up many times. This chain links TRBV29-1 with TRBJ2-5, with D perhaps TRBD1 (7 bases). CDR3 length: 13 residues. V was pared by 8 bases and J by 2 bases, with 15 bases between. Germline V gives CDR1 SQVTM, CDR2 ANQGSEA. In nucleotides, the CDR3 is TGCAGCACCCGCGGGACAGTGCAAGAGACCCAGTACTTC. Translating gives CSTRGTVQETQYF.

The rearrangement uses TRBV29-1 and TRBJ2-4; 8 bases are shared with TRBD1. Trimming at V came to 5 bases and at J to 2 bases, leaving 5 bases not matched to a gene. The germline V gene has CDR1 SQVTM and CDR2 ANQGSEA. CDR3 length equals 14 residues. The CDR3 region has the DNA TGCAGCGTTCAGGGGGCACGGACCAAAAACATTCAGTACTTC. It encodes CSVQGARTKNIQYF.

V usage is TRBV5-1 and J usage is TRBJ1-2, with D uncertain. Germline assignment: CDR1 SGHRS and CDR2 YFSETQ. Trimming stripped 5 bases from V and 5 bases from J, with 16 bases between. There are 14 residues in the CDR3. The chain's CDR3 is CASRSGRGGYGYTF. CDR3 bases: TGCGCCAGCAGATCCGGGCGCGGAGGGTATGGCTACACCTTC.